The 2 T cell receptor beta chains below come from one sample, sequenced in a study of neurological immune-mediated disorders (dated by TCRdb to between 2018 and 2020). The method was 5' RACE. The sequencing machine was an Illumina HiSeq 2500. In-frame beta chains were kept once TCRdb had trimmed the public reads at Q25 with fastp and called clones with MiXCR. Each record represents a unique CDR3 protein, reported with the most common genes and DNA among its rows. A total of 65,000 to 90,000 distinct CDR3 sequences appear in this sample, 9% to 12% of them only once. The top ten hold about 1.8% of the sample. Sequencing input: PBMCs. Every receptor here comes from a man aged 40-49 years in good health.

In its sample, this clonotype was seen many times. This chain uses TRBV29-1 with TRBJ2-2, with D possibly being TRBD2 (6 bases). Germline CDR1 reads SQVTM; CDR2 reads ANQGSEA. The germline V and J ends were trimmed by 4 bases and 5 bases, with 14 bases remaining between them. The CDR3 is 14 residues long. The CDR3 DNA reads as TGCAGCGTTGTACCGGGAGTCGGGACCGGGGAGCTGTTTTTT. It yields the protein CSVVPGVGTGELFF.

This clonotype has a count of ten or more. This chain joins TRBV5-1 and TRBJ1-5; weak D call: TRBD1 (5 bases). The ends were cut back, 0 bases at V and 1 base at J, with 14 bases in the middle. The CDR3 covers 17 residues. Per germline, CDR1 SGHRS and CDR2 YFSETQ. CDR3 sequence (DNA): TGCGCCAGCAGCTTGGCCGTAAGGGGAAACAGCAATCAGCCCCAGCATTTT. This gives the protein CASSLAVRGNSNQPQHF. The variable domain in full, completed from reference TRBV5-1 and TRBJ1-5, reads KAGVTQTPRYLIKTRGQQVTLSCSPISGHRSVSWYQQTPGQGLQFLFEYFSETQRNKGNFPGRFSGRQFSNSRSEMNVSTLELGDSALYLCASSLAVRGNSNQPQHFGDGTRLSIL.